The 4 T cell receptor beta chains presented below share a single source sample, sequenced in a study of shared clonotypes between healthy human individuals. Sequencing used immunoSEQ multiplex PCR; TCRdb keeps in-frame clones, though not all of them. The table shows approximately 1.5 million clones, with 98% occurring only once. The sequenced material came from naive CD4+ T cells sorted from blood. The sample's subset: CD45RA+ positively selected. The receptors were sampled from a man aged 30 to 45 in good health.

This sequence joins TRBV29-1 and TRBJ2-1; 7 positions agree with TRBD2. Germline values: CDR1 SQVTM, CDR2 ANQGSEA. After removal of 6 bases from V and 4 bases from J, the junction contained 18 bases not matched to a gene. CDR3 length equals 17 residues. The CDR3 DNA is TGCAGCGTCCAGCAGCCCAAACTAGCGAAAGATTACAATGAGCAGTTCTTC. Its protein product is CSVQQPKLAKDYNEQFF.

The chain is built from TRBV19 and TRBJ2-3; 7 bases line up with TRBD2. Germline CDR1 and CDR2: LNHDA and SQIVND (reference sequence). This CDR3 comprises 13 residues. V lost 10 bases and J lost 7; bases outside the gene matches: 11. The CDR3 here is CATPPGTTYTQYF. CDR3 nucleotides: TGTGCCACACCTCCCGGGACTACTTATACGCAGTATTTT.

This clone was seen a single time. The chain joins TRBV19 to TRBJ1-2; 10 positions match TRBD1. In germline, CDR1 is LNHDA, CDR2 SQIVND (reference sequence). The V segment lost 5 bases and the J segment 7 bases; nucleotides outside the gene matches: 10. This CDR3 spans 15 amino acids. CDR3 sequence (DNA): TGTGCCAGTAGTGACCGGGACAGGGGATCATTTGGCTACACCTTC. This gives the protein CASSDRDRGSFGYTF.

This rearrangement joins TRBV7-2 to TRBJ2-7, with TRBD2 matching 8 bases. This CDR3 has 17 amino acids. J lost 0 bases, V lost 5 bases, and 12 bases had no gene match. Germline lookup yields CDR1 SGHTA and CDR2 FQGNSA. The CDR3 region has the DNA TGTGCCAGCAGCCCGAGGACTAGCCGGGGAAGCTCCTACGAGCAGTACTTC. Protein: CASSPRTSRGSSYEQYF.